This record covers a single TCR beta chain. PCR employed 60 Vbeta and 13 Jbeta primers. Profiling relied on immunoSEQ multiplex PCR, and the TCRdb table lists in-frame clones only, not all of them. The sample carries about 190,000 clones, about four fifths recorded once. This entry belongs to a study of cytomegalovirus exposure and HLA in healthy donors. The CDR3 is 14 residues long. Germline V gene lookup returns CDR1 MDHEN and CDR2 SYDVKM. J gave up 8 bases and V 2 bases, and 5 bases lay outside the gene matches. The source material was PBMCs. The chain couples TRBV28 to TRBJ1-2; 10 bases line up with TRBD1. The receptor was isolated from a woman aged 40 to 50 in good health and CMV-seronegative. The CDR3 region has the DNA TGTGCCAGCAGTTTAGGGACAGGGGTTGGCGGCTACACCTTC. It translates to CASSLGTGVGGYTF.